A selection of T cell receptor beta chains follows, all from one sample in a study of OX40 agonist ivuxolimab in advanced cancers. The data were produced by immunoSEQ multiplex PCR, yet TCRdb's version contains in-frame clones alone and is incomplete. Of around 31,000 clones in the sample, around nine tenths are singletons; the top ten hold 31%. The sequencing here drew on CD4+ or CD8+ T cells sorted from blood, taken in a trial of the OX40 agonist ivuxolimab. These receptors all come from an adult with an advanced solid tumor such as melanoma, head and neck, liver or kidney cancer. CDR3s include the opening cysteine and the closing phenylalanine or tryptophan. D genes are given only for firm matches. Rows may omit the clone size; those that give it use once, few, many or a size class.

length	D	size	V	J	DNA	CDR3
11	NA	NA	TRBV27	TRBJ2-1	TGTGCCAGCAGAAGCGGACCAGGGCAGTTCTTC	CASRSGPGQFF
15	TRBD1	NA	TRBV4-1	TRBJ2-7	TGCGCCAGCAGCCAAGAGACAGGGCTACTCTACGAGCAGTACTTC	CASSQETGLLYEQYF
14	NA	NA	TRBV7-9	TRBJ2-2	TGTGCCAGCAGCGGGCAGGGCGACACCGGGGAGCTGTTTTTT	CASSGQGDTGELFF
15	TRBD2	NA	TRBV7-6	TRBJ2-5	TGTGCCAGCAGCTTACTAGCGGGGAGCGATGAGACCCAGTACTTC	CASSLLAGSDETQYF
13	NA	NA	TRBV9	TRBJ1-1	TGTGCCAGCAGCACTGGGGGGAGAACTGAAGCTTTCTTT	CASSTGGRTEAFF
14	TRBD1	NA	TRBV29-1	TRBJ1-2	TGCAGCGTTGGCCGGGACAGTCCTAACTATGGCTACACCTTC	CSVGRDSPNYGYTF
14	NA	few	TRBV27	TRBJ2-1	TGTGCCAGCAGTGCCACGCCCGGGACAAATGAGCAGTTCTTC	CASSATPGTNEQFF
13	TRBD1	NA	TRBV7-2	TRBJ2-7	TGTGCCAGCAGCTTAGTCCGGGACAGAGAGCAGTACTTC	CASSLVRDREQYF
15	TRBD1	few	TRBV27	TRBJ1-2	TGTGCCAGCAGTTTATCGGCCAGGGGGCATCTTGGCTACACCTTC	CASSLSARGHLGYTF
16	TRBD1	NA	TRBV7-9	TRBJ1-5	TGTGCCAGCAGCTCGGACAGGGATGAGAGCAATCAGCCCCAGCATTTT	CASSSDRDESNQPQHF
14	NA	NA	TRBV9	TRBJ2-1	TGTGCCAGCAGCGTAAGCGGCCCGACCATGGAGCAGTTCTTC	CASSVSGPTMEQFF
15	NA	NA	TRBV7-8	TRBJ2-2	TGTGCCAGCAGCTTAAAGCGTCAGGCCACCGGGGAGCTGTTTTTT	CASSLKRQATGELFF
18	TRBD2	NA	TRBV4-1	TRBJ2-7	TGCGCCAGCAGCCAACCCACCGCCCAGCGGGAGGGCCGCTACGAGCAGTACTTC	CASSQPTAQREGRYEQYF
13	TRBD1	NA	TRBV30	TRBJ1-2	TGTGCCTGGAATCCACAGGGGAACTATGGCTACACCTTC	CAWNPQGNYGYTF
13	TRBD1	NA	TRBV10-1	TRBJ1-1	TGCGCCAGCAGTGAGTCGACAGGGTGGGAAGCTTTCTTT	CASSESTGWEAFF
15	NA	NA	TRBV7-6	TRBJ2-6	TGTGCCAGCAGCCCCGGCTTCTCTGGGGCCAACGTCCTGACTTTC	CASSPGFSGANVLTF
15	NA	NA	TRBV18	TRBJ2-6	TGTGCCAGCTCACCGGCGAGCTCTGGGGCCAACGTCCTGACTTTC	CASSPASSGANVLTF
13	NA	NA	TRBV18	TRBJ2-3	TGTGCCAGCTCACCTACTAGCACAGATACGCAGTATTTT	CASSPTSTDTQYF
12	NA	NA	TRBV5-4	TRBJ2-1	TGTGCCAGCAGCTTCACAGACAATGAGCAGTTCTTC	CASSFTDNEQFF
14	NA	NA	TRBV7-7	TRBJ1-5	TGTGCCAGCAGCTTGGTACAGGGCAATCAGCCCCAGCATTTT	CASSLVQGNQPQHF
14	NA	NA	TRBV2	TRBJ2-3	TGTGCCAGCACAAATAGGTGGGAGACAGATACGCAGTATTTT	CASTNRWETDTQYF
13	NA	once	TRBV11-3	TRBJ2-1	TGTGCCAGCAGCTGGGGTAACTACAATGAGCAGTTCTTC	CASSWGNYNEQFF
19	TRBD1	NA	TRBV5-4	TRBJ2-2	TGTGCCAGCAGCTTGGAGCTCGGGTACAGGGGGGTAGTCACCGGGGAGCTGTTTTTT	CASSLELGYRGVVTGELFF
14	NA	NA	TRBV7-9	TRBJ1-5	TGTGCCAGCAGTACAGGGAATAGCAATCAGCCCCAGCATTTT	CASSTGNSNQPQHF
16	NA	medium-sized	TRBV7-9	TRBJ2-1	TGTGCCAGCAGCCCATTAGCGGCCAGCTCCTACAATGAGCAGTTCTTC	CASSPLAASSYNEQFF
16	NA	NA	TRBV5-6	TRBJ2-2	TGTGCCAGCAGCTCCCAAGCGGGACAGGACACCGGGGAGCTGTTTTTT	CASSSQAGQDTGELFF
18	NA	NA	TRBV27	TRBJ1-3	TGTGCCAGCAGCCCCCTTTCACCCTCTCCCCCTGGAGGAAACACCATATATTTT	CASSPLSPSPPGGNTIYF
16	TRBD1	NA	TRBV27	TRBJ1-5	TGTGCCAGCAGTCTACTCGGACAGGGGGCGAATCAGCCCCAGCATTTT	CASSLLGQGANQPQHF
13	TRBD2	once	TRBV29-1	TRBJ2-7	TGCAGCGTTGTACCGCGGGAGGGTTACGAGCAGTACTTC	CSVVPREGYEQYF
20	NA	once	TRBV6-1	TRBJ1-1	TGTGCCAGCAGTGAAGCGGATGGTAGAGAGGGCGGCGTATTCGGGTTTGGGGCTTTCTTT	CASSEADGREGGVFGFGAFF
16	TRBD1	NA	TRBV6-5	TRBJ2-1	TGTGCCAGCAGTTACTCAACGACAGGGGGGCCTGATGAGCAGTTCTTC	CASSYSTTGGPDEQFF
15	TRBD2	NA	TRBV7-6	TRBJ2-2	TGTGCCAGCAGCTTTAGCGGGTCGAACACCGGGGAGCTGTTTTTT	CASSFSGSNTGELFF
12	NA	NA	TRBV19	TRBJ1-1	TGTGCCAGTAGTATCTCGAGAAATGAAGCTTTCTTT	CASSISRNEAFF
19	TRBD2	NA	TRBV28	TRBJ2-7	TGTGCCAGCAGTGGGGAGGGACTAGCGGGAGTGATTTCGAACTACGAGCAGTACTTC	CASSGEGLAGVISNYEQYF
13	NA	NA	TRBV4-1	TRBJ2-7	TGCGCCAGCAGCCAAACGCAGGAATACGAGCAGTACTTC	CASSQTQEYEQYF
14	NA	NA	TRBV18	TRBJ2-7	TGTGCCAGCTCACCCGGTGGGGGGCTTAGCGAGCAGTACTTC	CASSPGGGLSEQYF
11	NA	NA	TRBV20-1	TRBJ2-7	TGCAGTGCTCCGGGACTCCTCGAGCAGTACTTC	CSAPGLLEQYF
12	NA	NA	TRBV7-9	TRBJ2-7	TGTGCCAGCAGCTTATCATACTACGAGCAGTACTTC	CASSLSYYEQYF
11	NA	once	TRBV5-1	TRBJ2-7	TGCGCCAGCACCACGGGTGGCGAGCAGTACTTC	CASTTGGEQYF
12	NA	NA	TRBV6-5	TRBJ2-1	TGTGCCAGCAGCCAGGGAGGTAATGAGCAGTTCTTC	CASSQGGNEQFF
16	NA	NA	TRBV27	TRBJ2-3	TGTGCCAGCAGTGTTAACAGGGTTTATTTAGCAGATACGCAGTATTTT	CASSVNRVYLADTQYF
15	NA	NA	TRBV9	TRBJ2-3	TGTGCCAGCAGCGTAGTTGGGGGTAGCACAGATACGCAGTATTTT	CASSVVGGSTDTQYF
12	NA	NA	TRBV27	TRBJ2-2	TGTGCCATCCAGAGGAACACCGGGGAGCTGTTTTTT	CAIQRNTGELFF
15	NA	medium-sized	TRBV18	TRBJ2-7	TGTGCCAGCTCACCAACCGGGCCTTCCCCTCGCGAGCAGTACTTC	CASSPTGPSPREQYF
14	TRBD2	NA	TRBV7-9	TRBJ2-1	TGTGCCAGCAGCGGGAGCGGGAGTGGGAATGAGCAGTTCTTC	CASSGSGSGNEQFF
13	TRBD1	NA	TRBV28	TRBJ1-5	TGTGCCAGCAGTCAACAGGGGAATCAGCCCCAGCATTTT	CASSQQGNQPQHF
13	TRBD1	NA	TRBV11-3	TRBJ2-7	TGTGCCAGCAGCTTACGACAGGGCTACGAGCAGTACTTC	CASSLRQGYEQYF
15	NA	NA	TRBV27	TRBJ2-7	TGTGCCAGCAGCACTCGTAGGCAGGGATCCTACGAGCAGTACTTC	CASSTRRQGSYEQYF
16	NA	few	TRBV19	TRBJ2-5	TGTGCCAGCTCAAACTTGATAGGGCAAGAACAAGAGACCCAGTACTTC	CASSNLIGQEQETQYF